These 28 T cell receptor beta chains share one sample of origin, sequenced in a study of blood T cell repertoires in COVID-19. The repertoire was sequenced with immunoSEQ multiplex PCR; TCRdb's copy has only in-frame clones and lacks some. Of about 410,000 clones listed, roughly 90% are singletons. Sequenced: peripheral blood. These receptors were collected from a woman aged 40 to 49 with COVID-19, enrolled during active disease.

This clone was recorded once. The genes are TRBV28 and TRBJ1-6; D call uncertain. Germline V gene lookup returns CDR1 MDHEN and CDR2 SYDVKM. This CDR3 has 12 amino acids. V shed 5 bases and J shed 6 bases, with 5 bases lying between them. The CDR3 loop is CASSASNSPLHF. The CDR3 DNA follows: TGTGCCAGCAGTGCGAGTAATTCACCCCTCCACTTT.

CDR3 sequence (DNA): TGTGCCAGTAGGGAGGGGACTCTCTATGCCTACGAGCAGTACTTC. Its protein is CASREGTLYAYEQYF. The genes are TRBV6-5 and TRBJ2-7, with 7 bases aligning to TRBD2. The CDR3 consists of 15 residues. The V segment lost 9 bases and the J segment 2 bases; nucleotides outside the gene matches: 13. The germline gives CDR1 MNHEY, CDR2 SVGAGI.

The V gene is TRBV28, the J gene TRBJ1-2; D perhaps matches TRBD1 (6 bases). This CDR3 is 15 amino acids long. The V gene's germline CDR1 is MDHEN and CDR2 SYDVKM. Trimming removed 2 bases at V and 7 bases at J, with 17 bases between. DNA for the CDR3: TGTGCCAGCAGTTTAGAAGGGGGATCCTTTCGTGGCTACACCTTC. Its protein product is CASSLEGGSFRGYTF.

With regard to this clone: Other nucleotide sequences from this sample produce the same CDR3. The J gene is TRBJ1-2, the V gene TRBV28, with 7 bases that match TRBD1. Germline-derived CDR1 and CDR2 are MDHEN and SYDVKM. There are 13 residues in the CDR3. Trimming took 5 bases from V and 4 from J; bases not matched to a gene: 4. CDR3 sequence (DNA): TGTGCCAGCAGTCTAGACAGGGTCTATGGCTACACCTTC. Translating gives CASSLDRVYGYTF.

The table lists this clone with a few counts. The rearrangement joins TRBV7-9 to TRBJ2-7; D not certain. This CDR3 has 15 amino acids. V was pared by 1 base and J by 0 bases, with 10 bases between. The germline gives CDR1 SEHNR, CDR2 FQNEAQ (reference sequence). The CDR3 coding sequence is TGTGCCAGCAGCTTAGGCCGCCTGAGCTCCTACGAGCAGTACTTC. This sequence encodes CASSLGRLSSYEQYF.

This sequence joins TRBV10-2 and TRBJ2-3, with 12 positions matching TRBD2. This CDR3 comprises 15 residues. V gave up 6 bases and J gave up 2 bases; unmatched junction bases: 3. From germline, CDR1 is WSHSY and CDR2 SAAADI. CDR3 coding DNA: TGCGCCAGCAGACCTAGCGGGGGGGCCACAGATACGCAGTATTTT. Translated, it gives CASRPSGGATDTQYF.

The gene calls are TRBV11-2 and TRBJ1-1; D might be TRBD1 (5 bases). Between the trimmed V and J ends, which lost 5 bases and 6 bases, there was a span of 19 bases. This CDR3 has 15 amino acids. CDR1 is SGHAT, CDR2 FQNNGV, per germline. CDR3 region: CASSDLGGVGAEAFF. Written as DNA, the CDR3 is TGTGCCAGCAGCGATCTCGGCGGCGTAGGGGCTGAAGCTTTCTTT.

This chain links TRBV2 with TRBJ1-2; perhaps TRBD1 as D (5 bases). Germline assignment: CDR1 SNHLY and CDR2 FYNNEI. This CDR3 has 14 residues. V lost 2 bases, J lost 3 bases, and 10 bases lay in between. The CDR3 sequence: CASSEQGFDYGYTF. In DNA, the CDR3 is TGTGCCAGCAGTGAACAGGGTTTCGACTATGGCTACACCTTC. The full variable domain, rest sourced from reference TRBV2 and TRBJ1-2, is EPEVTQTPSHQVTQMGQEVILRCVPISNHLYFYWYRQILGQKVEFLVSFYNNEISEKSEIFDDQFSVERPDGSNFTLKIRSTKLEDSAMYFCASSEQGFDYGYTFGSGTRLTVV.

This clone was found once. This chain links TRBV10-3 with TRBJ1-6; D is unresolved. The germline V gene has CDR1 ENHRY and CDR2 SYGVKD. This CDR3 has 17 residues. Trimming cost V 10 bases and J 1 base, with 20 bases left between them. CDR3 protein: CATQPHTESSYNSPLHF. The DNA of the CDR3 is TGTGCCACCCAACCCCACACAGAATCATCCTATAATTCACCCCTCCACTTT.

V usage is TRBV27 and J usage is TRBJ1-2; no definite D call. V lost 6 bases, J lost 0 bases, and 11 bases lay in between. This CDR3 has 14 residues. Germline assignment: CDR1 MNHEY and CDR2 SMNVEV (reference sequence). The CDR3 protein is CASRDFSPNYGYTF. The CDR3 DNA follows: TGTGCCAGCAGAGACTTTTCTCCTAACTATGGCTACACCTTC.

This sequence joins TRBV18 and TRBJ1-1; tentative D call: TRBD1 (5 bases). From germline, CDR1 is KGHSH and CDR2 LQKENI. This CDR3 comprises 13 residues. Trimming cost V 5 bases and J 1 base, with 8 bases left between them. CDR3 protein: CASSSTGNTEAFF. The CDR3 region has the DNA TGTGCCAGCTCATCTACAGGGAACACTGAAGCTTTCTTT.

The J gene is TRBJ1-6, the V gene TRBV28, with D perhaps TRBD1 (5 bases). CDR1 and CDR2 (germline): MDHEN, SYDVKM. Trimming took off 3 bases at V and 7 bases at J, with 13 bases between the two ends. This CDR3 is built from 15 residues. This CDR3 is CASSFGRVVNSPLHF. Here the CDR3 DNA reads TGTGCCAGCAGTTTCGGCAGGGTAGTAAATTCACCCCTCCACTTT.

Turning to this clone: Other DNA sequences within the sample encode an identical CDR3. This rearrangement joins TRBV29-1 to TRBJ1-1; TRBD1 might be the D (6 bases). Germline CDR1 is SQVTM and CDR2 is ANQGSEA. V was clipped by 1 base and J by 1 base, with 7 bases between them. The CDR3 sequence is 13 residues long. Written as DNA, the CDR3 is TGCAGCGTTGAAGTACAGGGGAACACTGAAGCTTTCTTT. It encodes CSVEVQGNTEAFF.

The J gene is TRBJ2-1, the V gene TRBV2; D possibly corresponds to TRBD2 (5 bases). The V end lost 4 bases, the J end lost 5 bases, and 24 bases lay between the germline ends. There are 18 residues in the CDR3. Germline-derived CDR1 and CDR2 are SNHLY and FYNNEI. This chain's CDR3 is CASSGRRNIQSRNNEQFF. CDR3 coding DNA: TGTGCCAGCAGTGGGAGGCGGAATATACAATCCCGGAACAATGAGCAGTTCTTC.

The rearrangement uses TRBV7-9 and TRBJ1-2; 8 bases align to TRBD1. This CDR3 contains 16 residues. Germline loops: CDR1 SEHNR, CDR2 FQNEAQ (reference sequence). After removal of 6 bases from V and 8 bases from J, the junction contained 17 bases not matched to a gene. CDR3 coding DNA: TGTGCCAGCAGACCTACCGGTGACAGGGGAGGAGACGGCTACACCTTC. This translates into CASRPTGDRGGDGYTF.

CDR3 sequence (DNA): TGTGCCAGCAGCTTAGCCCCCCGGGACAGTCCGGGCTACACCTTC. Protein product: CASSLAPRDSPGYTF. The chain links TRBV7-2 to TRBJ1-2, with 7 bases matching TRBD1. This CDR3 region has 15 residues. The V and J ends lost 0 bases and 8 bases, in that order; junction bases with no gene match: 9. Germline V gene lookup returns CDR1 SGHTA and CDR2 FQGNSA. The whole variable domain, remainder taken from reference TRBV7-2 and TRBJ1-2, is GAGVSQSPSNKVTEKGKDVELRCDPISGHTALYWYRQSLGQGLEFLIYFQGNSAPDKSGLPSDRFSAERTGGSVSTLTIQRTQQEDSAVYLCASSLAPRDSPGYTFGSGTRLTVV.

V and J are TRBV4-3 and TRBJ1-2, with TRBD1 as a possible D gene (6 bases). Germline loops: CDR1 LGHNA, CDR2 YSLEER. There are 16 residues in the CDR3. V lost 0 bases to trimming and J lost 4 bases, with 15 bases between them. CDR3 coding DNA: TGCGCCAGCAGCCAAGATCGGGGGGCTAATGGCTATGGCTACACCTTC. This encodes CASSQDRGANGYGYTF.

The CDR3 DNA reads as TGTGCCAGCAGCCAAGATGGAGGCAGGGGGTCTAGAAACACCATATATTTT. This translates into CASSQDGGRGSRNTIYF. The chain recombines TRBV14 with TRBJ1-3, with 7 positions matching TRBD1. J gave up 5 bases and V 0 bases, and 10 bases lay outside the gene matches. CDR3 length: 17 residues. Germline loops: CDR1 SGHDN, CDR2 FVKESK.

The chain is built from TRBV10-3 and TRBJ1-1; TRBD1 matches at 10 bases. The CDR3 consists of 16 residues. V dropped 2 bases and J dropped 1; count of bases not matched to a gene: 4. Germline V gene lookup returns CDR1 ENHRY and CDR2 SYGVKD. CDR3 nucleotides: TGTGCCATCAGTGAGAGGACAGGGGGTGCGAACACTGAAGCTTTCTTT. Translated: CAISERTGGANTEAFF.

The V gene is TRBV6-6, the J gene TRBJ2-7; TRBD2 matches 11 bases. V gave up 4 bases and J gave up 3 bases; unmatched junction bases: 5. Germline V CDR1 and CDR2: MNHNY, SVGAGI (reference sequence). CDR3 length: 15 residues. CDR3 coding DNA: TGTGCCAGCAGTTTCGTAGCGGGGGGGGGCTACGAGCAGTACTTC. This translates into CASSFVAGGGYEQYF.

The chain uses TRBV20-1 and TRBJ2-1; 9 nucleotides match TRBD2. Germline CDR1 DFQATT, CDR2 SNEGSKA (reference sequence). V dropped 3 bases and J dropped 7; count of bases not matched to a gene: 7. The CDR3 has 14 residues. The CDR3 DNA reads TGCAGTGCTAGTATGTGGCGGGGGGGAAATGAGCAGTTCTTC. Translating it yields CSASMWRGGNEQFF.

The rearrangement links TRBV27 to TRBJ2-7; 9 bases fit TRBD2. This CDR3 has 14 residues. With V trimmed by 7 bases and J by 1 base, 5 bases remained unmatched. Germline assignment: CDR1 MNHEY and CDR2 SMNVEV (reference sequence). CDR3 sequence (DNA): TGTGCCAGCAAAAATCTAGCGGGATCCTACGAGCAGTACTTC. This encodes CASKNLAGSYEQYF.

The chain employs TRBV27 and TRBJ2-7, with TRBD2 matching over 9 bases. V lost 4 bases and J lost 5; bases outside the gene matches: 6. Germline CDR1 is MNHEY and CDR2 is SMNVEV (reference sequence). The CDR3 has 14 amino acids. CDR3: CASSYAGTSHEQYF. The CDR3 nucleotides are TGTGCCAGCAGTTACGCCGGGACTAGCCACGAGCAGTACTTC.

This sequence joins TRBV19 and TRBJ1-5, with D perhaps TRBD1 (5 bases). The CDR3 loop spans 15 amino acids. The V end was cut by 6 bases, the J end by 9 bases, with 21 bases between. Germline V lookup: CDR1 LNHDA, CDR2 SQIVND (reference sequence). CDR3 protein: CASSYERQGARPQHF. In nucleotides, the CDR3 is TGTGCCAGTAGCTACGAACGGCAGGGTGCCCGGCCCCAGCATTTT. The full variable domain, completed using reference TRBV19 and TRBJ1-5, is DGGITQSPKYLFRKEGQNVTLSCEQNLNHDAMYWYRQDPGQGLRLIYYSQIVNDFQKGDIAEGYSVSREKKESFPLTVTSAQKNPTAFYLCASSYERQGARPQHFGDGTRLSIL.

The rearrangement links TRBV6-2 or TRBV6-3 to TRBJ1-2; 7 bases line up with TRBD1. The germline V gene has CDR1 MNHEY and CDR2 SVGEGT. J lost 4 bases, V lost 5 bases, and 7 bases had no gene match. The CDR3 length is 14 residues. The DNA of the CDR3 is TGTGCCAGCAGTGCTCCGGGACAGAGCTATGGCTACACCTTC. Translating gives CASSAPGQSYGYTF.

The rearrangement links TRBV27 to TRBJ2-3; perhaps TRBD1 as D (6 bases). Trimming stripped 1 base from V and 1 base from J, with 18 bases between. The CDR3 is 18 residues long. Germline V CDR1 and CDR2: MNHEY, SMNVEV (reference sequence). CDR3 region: CASSLYAILGQRTDTQYF. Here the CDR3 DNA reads TGTGCCAGCAGTTTATATGCTATCTTAGGACAGCGCACAGATACGCAGTATTTT.

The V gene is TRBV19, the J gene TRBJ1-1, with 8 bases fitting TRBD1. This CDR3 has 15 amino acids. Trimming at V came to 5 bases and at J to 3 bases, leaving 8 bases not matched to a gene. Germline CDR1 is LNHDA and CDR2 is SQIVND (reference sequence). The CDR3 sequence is CASSLDRDRHTEAFF. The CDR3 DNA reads TGTGCCAGTAGTCTGGACAGGGATAGGCACACTGAAGCTTTCTTT. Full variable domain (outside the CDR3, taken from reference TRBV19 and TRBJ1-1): DGGITQSPKYLFRKEGQNVTLSCEQNLNHDAMYWYRQDPGQGLRLIYYSQIVNDFQKGDIAEGYSVSREKKESFPLTVTSAQKNPTAFYLCASSLDRDRHTEAFFGQGTRLTVV.

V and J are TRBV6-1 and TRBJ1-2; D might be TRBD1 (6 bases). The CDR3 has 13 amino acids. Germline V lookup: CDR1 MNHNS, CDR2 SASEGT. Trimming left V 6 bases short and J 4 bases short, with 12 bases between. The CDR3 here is CASRATGFYGYTF. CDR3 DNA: TGTGCCAGCAGAGCGACAGGCTTCTATGGCTACACCTTC.